The source of this TCR beta chain is a study of human T cells and chemical hapten exposure. Background on the study: Sensitization used 2% DPC on approximately 2 cm by approximately 2 cm upper inner arm skin. Upper-back patch tests with 0.01% DPC were read at 6 days. Overall study results and limits: TCRs above 1 in 1000 frequency stayed constant with DPC sensitization.

Trimming pared 0 bases from V and 8 bases from J, leaving 20 bases between. The CDR3 contains 17 residues. Germline CDR1 is SGHTA and CDR2 is FQGNSA. TCRdb processed the RACE reads anew with MiXCR; each CDR3 protein has one entry. The sample holds about 84,000 distinct CDR3 sequences, 10% seen once. As for this clonotype: Its target is unknown.

Time point indicated: patch test 2, 6 weeks after DPC sensitization. Treatment described: therapeutic diphenylcyclopropenone sensitization with weekly scalp DPC. Each patch test followed a blood draw. The chain couples TRBV7-2 to TRBJ2-1; the D gene could be TRBD1 or TRBD2 (5 bases each). The source was whole blood, collected in connection with sensitization to the hapten diphenylcyclopropenone (DPC). This receptor was identified in a woman between 50 and 59 years old with alopecia areata. Some clones in this sample may be carry-over from other donors' samples. This chain's CDR3 is CASSLARAGPVGDEQFF. CDR3 coding DNA: TGTGCCAGCAGCTTAGCCAGGGCGGGCCCAGTGGGGGATGAGCAGTTCTTC.